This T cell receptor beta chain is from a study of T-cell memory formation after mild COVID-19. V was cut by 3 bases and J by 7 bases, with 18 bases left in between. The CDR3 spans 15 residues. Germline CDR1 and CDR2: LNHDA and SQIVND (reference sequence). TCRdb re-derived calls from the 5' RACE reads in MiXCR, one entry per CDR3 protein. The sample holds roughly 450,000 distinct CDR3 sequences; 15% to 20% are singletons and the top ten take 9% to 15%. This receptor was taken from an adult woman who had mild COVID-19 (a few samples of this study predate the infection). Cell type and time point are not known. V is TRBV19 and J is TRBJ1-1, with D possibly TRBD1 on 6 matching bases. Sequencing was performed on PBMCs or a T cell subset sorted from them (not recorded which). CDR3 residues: CASSIRSGAQDEAFF. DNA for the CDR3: TGTGCCAGTAGTATCAGATCGGGGGCGCAGGATGAAGCTTTCTTT.